The clone carrying this T cell receptor (beta chain) was observed a handful of times. What was amplified from RNA transcripts were TCR beta CDR3 regions. An initial round of RT-PCR targeting the TCR CDR3 relied on the HTBI primer set. One entry per CDR3 protein results from TCRdb running MiXCR on the multiplex PCR reads. This sample has over 700,000 distinct CDR3 sequences, with 35% to 40% found just once. These data are taken from a study of T cells in Graves' hyperthyroidism and ophthalmopathy. The source of this sequence is a man younger than 35 with Graves' hyperthyroidism. Sequenced material: blood.

In DNA form, the CDR3 reads TGCAGTGCTAGAGATTGGCGGCGGGAAGCTTTCTTT. Encoded protein: CSARDWRREAFF. The genes are TRBV20-1 and TRBJ1-1, with D unclear. The V end was cut by 0 bases, the J end by 8 bases, with 10 bases between. CDR3 length equals 12 residues. Germline V gives CDR1 DFQATT, CDR2 SNEGSKA (reference sequence).